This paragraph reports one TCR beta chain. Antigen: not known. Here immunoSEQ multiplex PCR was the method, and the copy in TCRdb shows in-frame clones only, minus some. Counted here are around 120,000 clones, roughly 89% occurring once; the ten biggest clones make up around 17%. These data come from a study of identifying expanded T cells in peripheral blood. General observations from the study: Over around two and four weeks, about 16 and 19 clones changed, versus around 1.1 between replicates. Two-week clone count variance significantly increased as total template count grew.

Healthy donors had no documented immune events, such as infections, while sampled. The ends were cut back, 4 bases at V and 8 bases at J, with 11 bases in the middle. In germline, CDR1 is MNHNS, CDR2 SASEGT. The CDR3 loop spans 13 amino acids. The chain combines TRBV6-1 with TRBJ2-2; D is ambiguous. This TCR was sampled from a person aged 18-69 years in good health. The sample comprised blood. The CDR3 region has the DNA TGTGCCAGCAGTGTAGTTGCCCTGGGGGAGCTGTTTTTT. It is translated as CASSVVALGELFF.